This TCR beta chain was obtained from a study of T cell responses to AZD1222 COVID-19 vaccine. Study-level results: Spike-specific TCR breadth and depth rose after two AZD1222 doses. Spike was spanned by vaccine-associated CD4 TCRs, with dominance at 160-218 and 743-854. Among spike-specific TCRs, nearly half reportedly target unmutated variant regions. Clonal diversity was possibly underestimated, and the donors were mostly white British, with more females.

Comment on this clone: Its specificity is not known. Germline is not matched at one junction end, which may reflect a read error. Other nucleotide sequences in the sample specify the same CDR3.

Produced via immunoSEQ multiplex PCR; TCRdb's table is partial and in-frame only. Among approximately 65,000 clones listed, about three quarters were seen once. The germline CDR1 and CDR2 sequences are SGHDT and YYEEEE. The CDR3 is made up of 16 amino acids. The chain joins TRBV5-6 to TRBJ2-7; TRBD2 aligns across 12 bases. The sample consisted of peripheral blood, taken on day 0 of AZD1222 vaccination. This clonotype originated in an adult in good health. DNA for the CDR3: TGTGCCCGCAGCGGGGAGCTAGCGGGGGGGCCGTACGAGCAGTACTTC. Translated: CARSGELAGGPYEQYF.